A selection of T cell receptor beta chains follows, all from one sample in a study of shared clonotypes between healthy human individuals. Sequenced by immunoSEQ multiplex PCR; TCRdb stores in-frame clones only, minus some. The sample contains approximately 2,200,000 clones, about 93% of which appear only once. Sequences were obtained from naive CD8+ T cells from PBMCs. The receptors come from a man aged 18 to 30 in good health. Some clones in this sample may be carry-over from other donors' samples. Each CDR3 is given with its conserved first and last residue. D genes are given only for firm matches. Rows give clone size only sometimes, using once, few, many, or a class for an expanded clone.

v_gene	abundance	j_gene	d_gene	CDR3aa	CDR3nt
TRBV29-1	.	TRBJ2-1	TRBD2	CSASIAGIVYNEQFF	TGCAGCGCCTCGATAGCGGGGATCGTATACAATGAGCAGTTCTTC
TRBV28	.	TRBJ2-7	TRBD2	CASSFFLRGSGEQYF	TGTGCCAGCAGTTTTTTCCTCCGCGGGAGTGGCGAGCAGTACTTC
TRBV11-3	.	TRBJ2-7	.	CASSPDSKSSYEQYF	TGTGCCAGCAGCCCGGACAGTAAAAGCTCCTACGAGCAGTACTTC
TRBV4-3	.	TRBJ2-2	TRBD1	CASSQLTGGSKGTGELFF	TGCGCCAGCAGCCAACTAACAGGGGGCTCGAAGGGCACCGGGGAGCTGTTTTTT
TRBV7-9	few	TRBJ1-2	.	CASSPGGSYGYTF	TGTGCCAGCAGCCCCGGGGGGAGCTATGGCTACACCTTC
TRBV27	.	TRBJ2-1	.	CASSLGAGRPYNEQFF	TGTGCCAGCAGTTTAGGGGCGGGACGACCCTACAATGAGCAGTTCTTC
TRBV28	.	TRBJ2-7	TRBD2	CASSLSGSGYEQYF	TGTGCCAGCAGTTTAAGCGGGAGCGGCTACGAGCAGTACTTC
TRBV29-1	.	TRBJ2-1	TRBD2	CSVEPQSGRAGDEQFF	TGCAGCGTTGAACCCCAAAGCGGGAGGGCCGGGGATGAGCAGTTCTTC
TRBV7-9	.	TRBJ1-1	.	CASSLDQGMNTEAFF	TGTGCCAGCAGCTTAGACCAGGGGATGAACACTGAAGCTTTCTTT
TRBV4-2	.	TRBJ2-7	TRBD2	CASSQRLAGGSYEQYF	TGTGCCAGCAGCCAGAGACTAGCGGGAGGATCCTACGAGCAGTACTTC
TRBV29-1	.	TRBJ2-1	TRBD2	CSVRTGGSEQFF	TGCAGCGTGCGTACGGGGGGTTCTGAGCAGTTCTTC
TRBV5-6	.	TRBJ2-5	.	CASSLAQIEETQYF	TGTGCCAGCAGCTTGGCCCAAATAGAAGAGACCCAGTACTTC
TRBV29-1	few	TRBJ1-1	TRBD1	CSVEVTDRGPEAFF	TGCAGCGTTGAAGTCACAGACAGGGGACCTGAAGCTTTCTTT
TRBV7-9	.	TRBJ1-3	TRBD1	CASSPGGIGNTIYF	TGTGCCAGCAGTCCAGGGGGCATTGGAAACACCATATATTTT
TRBV4-1	.	TRBJ1-1	TRBD1	CASSQAPGGRTEAFF	TGCGCCAGCAGCCAAGCCCCAGGGGGAAGGACTGAAGCTTTCTTT
TRBV7-8	.	TRBJ1-5	.	CASSLAQQGPEWSNQPQHF	TGTGCCAGCAGCTTAGCCCAACAGGGCCCAGAGTGGAGCAATCAGCCCCAGCATTTT
TRBV27	.	TRBJ2-1	.	CASSFALINEQFF	TGTGCCAGCAGTTTTGCCTTGATCAATGAGCAGTTCTTC